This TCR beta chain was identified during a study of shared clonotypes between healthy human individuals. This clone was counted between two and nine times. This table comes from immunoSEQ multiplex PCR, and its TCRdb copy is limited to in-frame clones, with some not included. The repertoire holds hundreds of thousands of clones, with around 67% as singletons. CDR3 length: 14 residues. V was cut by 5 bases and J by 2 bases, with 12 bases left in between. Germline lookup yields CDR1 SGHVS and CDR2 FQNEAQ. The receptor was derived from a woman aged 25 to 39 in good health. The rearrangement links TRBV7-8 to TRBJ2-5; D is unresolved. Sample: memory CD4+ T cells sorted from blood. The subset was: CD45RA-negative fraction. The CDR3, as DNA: TGTGCCAGCAGCCCCAATGGTGGTCAAGAGACCCAGTACTTC. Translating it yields CASSPNGGQETQYF.